This TCR beta chain was captured in a study of blood T cell repertoires in COVID-19 (TCRdb year 2020). Notes on the research overall: Samples covering the acute and convalescent phases of COVID-19 were provided by collaborators in the United States, Italy and Spain. Where available, HLA class I and class II types were obtained from metadata supplied by the sample provider rather than from assay-based typing. The repertoires were made available in a free public database intended to serve as a resource for research on the immune response to SARS-CoV-2. The prospective study material was composed of cDNA or gDNA derived from T cells, B-cell-depleted T cells, or PBMCs. The samples were drawn from the first 160 participants of the ongoing ImmuneRACE study and from over 950 subjects provided by 6 global collaborators. Subjects who had been exposed to COVID-19, were actively infected with it, or had recovered from it provided the deeply sampled blood TCRbeta repertoires that made up the dataset. Nearly every sample came with metadata listing a de-identified subject ID, COVID-19 status, age in years and sex. Broad study findings and their caveats: The amount of clinical and demographic metadata varied by source and participant and was provided uncurated.

V is shortened by 0 bases, J by 4 bases, and the region joining them spans 19 bases. The CDR3 runs 17 amino acids, cysteine and phenylalanine included. The CDR3 DNA has 51 bases and is translated from base 1. CDR1 and CDR2, per the germline V gene, are SGDLS and YYNGEE. Each collaborating institution followed its own protocols to collect whole blood in K2EDTA tubes. For TCRbeta analysis, collaborators shipped samples in one of three forms: frozen whole blood, isolated PBMCs, or DNA extracted from either of those sample types. As regards this clone: This clone's antigen is unknown. Base quality data are lacking; no much larger clone is found one base away.

TCRbeta CDR3 regions were amplified from genomic DNA by means of the immunoSEQ Assay, a bias-controlled multiplex PCR. In the authors' own workflow: The number of nucleated cells in each sample was estimated from the amplification of reference gene primers within the assay. To quantify the absolute abundance of each unique TCRbeta CDR3 rearrangement, sequence reads were collapsed and filtered. For each sample, productive Simpson clonality was calculated by taking the square root of Simpson's diversity index across productive rearrangements. TCRdb's version of the immuneACCESS table is confined to in-frame rearrangements and falls short of the full clone set. An unresolved V gene accounts for under half of the shortfall where checked; the remainder is of unknown origin. That table is the source of V, J and clone size, and D and trimming were worked out from the DNA. For this sample there are roughly 100,000 clones; around 88% appear just once. The top ten hold around 3.5% of the sample.

Recombination connected TRBV9 to TRBJ1-1, with TRBD1 perhaps the D gene, on 5 matching bases. The source is a human donor in a cohort sampled during active COVID-19. What was sequenced was peripheral blood. The CDR3 reads CASSVDLGGEGGTEAFF. The DNA is as follows: TGTGCCAGCAGCGTAGATTTGGGGGGGGAAGGTGGCACTGAAGCTTTCTTT.